This TCR beta chain was captured in a study of blood T cell repertoires in COVID-19 (dated by TCRdb to the early 2020s). Looking at the study overall: Samples from collaborators originated in the United States, Italy and Spain and spanned both the acute and convalescent phases of COVID-19. Where HLA class I and class II types were available, the types were taken from metadata supplied by the sample provider, not from assay-based typing. Nearly every sample came with metadata listing a de-identified subject ID, COVID-19 status, age in years and sex. The material from the prospective study consisted of cDNA or gDNA derived from T cells, B-cell-depleted T cells, or PBMCs. Samples came from the ongoing ImmuneRACE study (first 160 participants) plus 1,254 subjects from 6 global collaborators. The repertoires were made available in a free public database intended to serve as a resource for research on the immune response to SARS-CoV-2. Subjects who had been exposed to COVID-19, were actively infected with it, or had recovered from it provided the deeply sampled blood TCRbeta repertoires that made up the dataset.

TCRbeta CDR3 regions were amplified from genomic DNA using the immunoSEQ Assay, a bias-controlled multiplex PCR. Concerning the study's data processing: Within the assay, amplification of reference gene primers was used to estimate how many nucleated cells each sample contained. To quantify the absolute abundance of each unique TCRbeta CDR3 rearrangement, sequence reads were collapsed and filtered. Productive Simpson clonality was computed per sample as the square root of Simpson's diversity index over productive rearrangements. As stored in TCRdb, this immuneACCESS dataset retains in-frame rearrangements with V and J assigned. A fraction of the clones does not appear; measured against another copy, unresolved V genes explain less than half of the discrepancy, and the remainder lacks a known reason. V and J calls and clone size come straight from that table; D and trimming were deduced from the DNA. Recorded for this sample are 250,000 to 350,000 clones; about nine tenths of them occurred a single time. The top ten clonotypes cover less than 3% of the sample.

Whole blood was collected in K2EDTA tubes by collaborating institutions according to the institutions' own protocols. For TCRbeta analysis, collaborators shipped samples as frozen whole blood, isolated PBMCs, or DNA extracted from either of those sample types. The paper as a whole reports these results and caveats: The amount of clinical and demographic metadata varied by source and participant and was provided uncurated.

The trim is 1 base for V and 8 bases for J, with a gap of 14 bases between the germline ends. Via the germline V gene, CDR1 is MGHRA and CDR2 YSYEKL. The CDR3 spans 15 residues, from the cysteine through the phenylalanine. Only the CDR3 portion is preserved as DNA: 45 bases, with reading frame beginning at the first base. Concerning this clone: The antigen it recognizes is unknown. Per-nucleotide qualities are absent, and no much larger clonotype sits a single base away.

Sequences were obtained from peripheral blood. The sequence derives from a woman between 25 and 40 years old with active or convalescent COVID-19. The sequence is built from TRBV4-1 and TRBJ1-4; TRBD1 is possibly the D segment (5 matching bases). The CDR3 amino acid sequence is: CASSQVGTGGEKLFF. The DNA sequence reads TGCGCCAGCAGCCAAGTTGGGACCGGGGGGGAAAAACTGTTTTTT.